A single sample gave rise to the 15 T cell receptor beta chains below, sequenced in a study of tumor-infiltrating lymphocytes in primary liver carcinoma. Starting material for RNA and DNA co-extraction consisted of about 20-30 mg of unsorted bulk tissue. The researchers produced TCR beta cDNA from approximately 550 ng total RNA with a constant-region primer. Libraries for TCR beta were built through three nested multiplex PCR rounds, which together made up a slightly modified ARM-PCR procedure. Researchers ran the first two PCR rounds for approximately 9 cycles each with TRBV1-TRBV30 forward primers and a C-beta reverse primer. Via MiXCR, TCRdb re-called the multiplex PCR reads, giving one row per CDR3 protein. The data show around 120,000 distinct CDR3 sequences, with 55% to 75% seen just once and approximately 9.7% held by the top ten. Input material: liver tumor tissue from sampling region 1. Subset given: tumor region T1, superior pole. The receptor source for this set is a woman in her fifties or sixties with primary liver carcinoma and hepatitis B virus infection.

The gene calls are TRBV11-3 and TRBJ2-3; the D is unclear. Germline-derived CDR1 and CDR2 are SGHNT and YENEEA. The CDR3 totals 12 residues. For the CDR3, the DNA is TGTGTCAGTAGCTTACGGTGGGATACGCAGTATTTT. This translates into CVSSLRWDTQYF.

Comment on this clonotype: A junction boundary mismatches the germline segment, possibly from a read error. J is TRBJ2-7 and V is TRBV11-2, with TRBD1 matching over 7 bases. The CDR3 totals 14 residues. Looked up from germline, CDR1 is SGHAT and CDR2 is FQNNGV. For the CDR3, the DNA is TGTGACAGCGGCCACAGGGACAGCCCCTACGAGCAGTACTTC. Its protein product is CDSGHRDSPYEQYF. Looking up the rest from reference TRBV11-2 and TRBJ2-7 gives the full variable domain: EAGVAQSPRYKIIEKRQSVAFWCNPISGHATLYWYQQILGQGPKLLIQFQNNGVVDDSQLPKDRFSAERLKGVDSTLKIQPAKLEDSAVYLCDSGHRDSPYEQYFGPGTRLTVT.

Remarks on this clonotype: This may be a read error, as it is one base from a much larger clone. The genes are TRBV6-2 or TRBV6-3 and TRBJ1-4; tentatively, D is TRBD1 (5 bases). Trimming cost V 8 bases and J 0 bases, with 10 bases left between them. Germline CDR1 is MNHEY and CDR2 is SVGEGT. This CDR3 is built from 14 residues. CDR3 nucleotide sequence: TGTGCCAGCCGATGGGACCCAACTAATGAAAAACTGTTTTTT. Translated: CASRWDPTNEKLFF.

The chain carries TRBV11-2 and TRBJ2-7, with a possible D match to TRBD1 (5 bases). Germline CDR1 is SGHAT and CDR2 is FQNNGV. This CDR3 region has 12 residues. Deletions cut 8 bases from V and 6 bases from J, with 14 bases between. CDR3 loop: CASGATGVEQYF. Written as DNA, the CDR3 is TGTGCCAGCGGCGCCACAGGAGTCGAGCAGTACTTC.

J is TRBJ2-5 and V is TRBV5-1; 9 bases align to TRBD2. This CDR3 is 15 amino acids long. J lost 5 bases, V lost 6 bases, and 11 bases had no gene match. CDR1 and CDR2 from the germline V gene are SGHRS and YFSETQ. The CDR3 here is CASIPSHSGSETQYF. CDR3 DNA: TGCGCCAGCATCCCGTCCCATAGCGGGAGCGAGACCCAGTACTTC.

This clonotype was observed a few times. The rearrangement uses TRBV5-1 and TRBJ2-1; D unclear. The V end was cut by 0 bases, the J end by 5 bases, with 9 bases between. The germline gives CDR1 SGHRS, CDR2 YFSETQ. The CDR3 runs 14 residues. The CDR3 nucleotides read TGCGCCAGCAGCTTGGAGAGCTATAACAATGAGCAGTTCTTC. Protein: CASSLESYNNEQFF.

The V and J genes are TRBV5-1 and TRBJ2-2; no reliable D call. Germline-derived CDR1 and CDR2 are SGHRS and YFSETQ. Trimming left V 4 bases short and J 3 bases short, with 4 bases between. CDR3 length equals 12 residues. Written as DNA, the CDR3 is TGCGCCAGCAGCCCACACACCGGGGAGCTGTTTTTT. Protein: CASSPHTGELFF.

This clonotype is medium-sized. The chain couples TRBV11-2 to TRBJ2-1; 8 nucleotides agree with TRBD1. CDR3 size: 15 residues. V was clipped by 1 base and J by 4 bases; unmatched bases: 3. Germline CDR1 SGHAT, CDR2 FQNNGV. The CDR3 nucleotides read TGTGCCAGCAGCTTAGGGGGGACAGGTTACAATGAGCAGTTCTTC. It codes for CASSLGGTGYNEQFF.

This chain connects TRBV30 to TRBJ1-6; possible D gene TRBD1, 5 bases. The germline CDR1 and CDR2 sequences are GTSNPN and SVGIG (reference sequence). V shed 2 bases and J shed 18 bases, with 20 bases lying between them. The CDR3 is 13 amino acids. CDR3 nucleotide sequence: TGTGCCTGGAGTACGGCCGGCTTTGGGGCTGGCCACTTT. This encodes CAWSTAGFGAGHF.

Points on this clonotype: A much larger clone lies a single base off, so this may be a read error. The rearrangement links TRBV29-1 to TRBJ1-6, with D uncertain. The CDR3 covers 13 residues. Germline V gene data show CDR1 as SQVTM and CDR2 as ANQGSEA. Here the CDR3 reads CSVAGDTNSPPHF. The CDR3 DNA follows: TGCAGCGTGGCCGGGGATACTAATTCACCCCCCCACTTT.

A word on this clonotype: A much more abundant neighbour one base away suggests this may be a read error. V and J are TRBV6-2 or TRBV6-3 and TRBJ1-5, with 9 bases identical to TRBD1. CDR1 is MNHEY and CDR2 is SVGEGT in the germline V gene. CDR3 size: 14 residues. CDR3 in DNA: TGTACCAGCAGACCTCCGGGACAGGGCCAGCCCCAGCATTTT. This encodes CTSRPPGQGQPQHF.

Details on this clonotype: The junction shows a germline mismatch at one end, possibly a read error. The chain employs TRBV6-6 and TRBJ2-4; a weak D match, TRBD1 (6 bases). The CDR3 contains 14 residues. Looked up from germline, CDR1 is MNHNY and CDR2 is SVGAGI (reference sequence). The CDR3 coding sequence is TGTACCAGCAGTAACACCGGGACATCGGACATTCACTACTTC. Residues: CTSSNTGTSDIHYF.

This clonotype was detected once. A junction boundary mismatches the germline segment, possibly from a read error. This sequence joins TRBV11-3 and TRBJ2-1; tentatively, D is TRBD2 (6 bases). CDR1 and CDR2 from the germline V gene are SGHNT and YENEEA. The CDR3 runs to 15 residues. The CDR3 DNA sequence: TGTACCAGCAGCCCTCGGGGTTGCGGGAACAACGAGCAGTTCTTC. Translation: CTSSPRGCGNNEQFF.

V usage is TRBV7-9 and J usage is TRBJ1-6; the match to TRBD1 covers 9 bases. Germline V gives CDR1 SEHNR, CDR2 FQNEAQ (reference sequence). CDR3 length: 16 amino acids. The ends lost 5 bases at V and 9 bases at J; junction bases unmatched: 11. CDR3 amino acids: CASSESHRGLISPLHF. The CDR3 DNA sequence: TGTGCCAGCAGCGAGTCCCACAGGGGGCTGATTTCACCCCTCCACTTT.

In DNA, the CDR3 is TGTGCCAGCAGTCCCCTCGGGGCGATCTCCAATCAGCCCCAGCATTTT. It encodes CASSPLGAISNQPQHF. The V call is TRBV28, the J call TRBJ1-5; D is possibly TRBD1 (5 bases). The ends were cut back, 5 bases at V and 3 bases at J, with 17 bases in the middle. Germline V CDR1 and CDR2: MDHEN, SYDVKM. This CDR3 is built from 16 residues.